Below are 4 T cell receptor beta chains sequenced from a single sample in a study of shared clonotypes between healthy human individuals. Generated by immunoSEQ multiplex PCR, the TCRdb table keeps only in-frame clones and is missing some. The sample has some 1.4 million clones; roughly 96% are singletons. The sample taken for sequencing was naive CD4+ T cells sorted from blood. Indicated subset: CD45RA+ positively selected. The receptors shown here come from a young man in good health.

V gene TRBV19 combines with J gene TRBJ2-5, with D perhaps matching TRBD2 (6 bases). V dropped 4 bases and J dropped 2 bases, with 17 bases sitting between them. Germline CDR1 LNHDA, CDR2 SQIVND (reference sequence). CDR3 length: 16 residues. CDR3 amino acids: CASSTGHDAGQETQYF. CDR3 coding DNA: TGTGCCAGTAGTACAGGACACGATGCGGGACAAGAGACCCAGTACTTC.

This rearrangement joins TRBV28 to TRBJ1-1; unclear D gene. The CDR3 contains 14 residues. Germline-derived CDR1 and CDR2 are MDHEN and SYDVKM. Trimming cost V 4 bases and J 4 bases, with 13 bases left between them. CDR3 residues: CASSSLPFPTEAFF. CDR3 bases: TGTGCCAGCAGTTCCCTCCCTTTTCCCACTGAAGCTTTCTTT.

This chain connects TRBV2 to TRBJ2-1; 9 nucleotides line up with TRBD2. CDR1 and CDR2 (germline): SNHLY, FYNNEI. The trim removed 7 bases at V and 1 base at J, leaving 2 bases unmatched. The CDR3 loop spans 14 amino acids. The DNA of the CDR3 is TGTGCCAGCACTAGCGGGACTTCCTACAATGAGCAGTTCTTC. Translating it yields CASTSGTSYNEQFF.

This chain uses TRBV5-5 with TRBJ2-3; D may be TRBD2 (6 bases). The CDR3 totals 13 residues. V gave up 0 bases and J gave up 5 bases, with 7 bases separating them. Germline V gene data show CDR1 as SGHKS and CDR2 as YYEKEE (reference sequence). The CDR3 sequence: CASSLVAVDTQYF. CDR3 bases: TGTGCCAGCAGCTTGGTAGCGGTAGATACGCAGTATTTT.